Listed below are T cell receptor beta chains from one sample, sequenced in a study of blood T cell repertoires in COVID-19. Using immunoSEQ multiplex PCR, the repertoire was profiled, and TCRdb retains in-frame clones only, with some absent. The sample contains some 530,000 clones, roughly 85% of which appear only once. Sequenced sample: peripheral blood. The receptor source for this set is a human donor in a cohort sampled during active COVID-19. Each CDR3 is given with its conserved first and last residue. A D gene is named only where the DNA matches it firmly. Where a row states a size, it is once, few, many or the class of an expanded clone; other rows omit it.

J gene	clone size	D gene	V gene	CDR3 protein	CDR3 DNA
TRBJ2-7	.	TRBD1	TRBV7-2	CASSLAPDRAEQYF	TGTGCCAGCAGCTTGGCTCCAGACAGGGCCGAGCAGTACTTC
TRBJ1-2	.	.	TRBV6-5	CASSYFGRANGYTF	TGTGCCAGCAGTTACTTTGGCAGGGCGAACGGCTACACCTTC
TRBJ2-1	few	TRBD2	TRBV28	CATKGLAGVNEQFF	TGTGCCACCAAAGGACTAGCGGGGGTGAATGAGCAGTTCTTC
TRBJ2-5	once	TRBD2	TRBV5-1	CASSLSYGAGEETQYF	TGCGCCAGCAGCTTGAGTTACGGGGCGGGAGAAGAGACCCAGTACTTC
TRBJ1-3	many	.	TRBV9	CASSVQGTAGNTIYF	TGTGCCAGCAGCGTACAGGGGACGGCTGGAAACACCATATATTTT
TRBJ2-5	.	TRBD1	TRBV28	CASSSITGTVLFETQYF	TGTGCCAGCAGTTCCATTACCGGGACAGTCTTATTTGAGACCCAGTACTTC
TRBJ2-1	.	.	TRBV12-3/TRBV12-4	CASERLGEQFF	TGTGCCAGCGAGCGTCTTGGGGAGCAGTTCTTC
TRBJ1-5	.	.	TRBV2	CASTGTYSNQPQHF	TGTGCCAGCACGGGAACTTATAGCAATCAGCCCCAGCATTTT
TRBJ2-4	once	TRBD2	TRBV5-1	CASSLVPGGPAAKNIQYF	TGCGCCAGCAGCTTGGTCCCGGGGGGGCCGGCGGCCAAAAACATTCAGTACTTC
TRBJ2-3	.	TRBD1	TRBV12-5	CASGSAGTATADTQYF	TGTGCTAGTGGTTCAGCCGGGACAGCAACCGCGGATACGCAGTATTTT
TRBJ1-2	once	.	TRBV19	CASSIEFRRNYGYTF	TGTGCCAGTAGTATAGAGTTTAGGAGAAACTATGGCTACACCTTC
TRBJ2-1	.	.	TRBV19	CASSIVRTSRGEQFF	TGTGCCAGTAGTATAGTCCGAACTAGTCGCGGTGAGCAGTTCTTC
TRBJ2-4	.	TRBD2	TRBV6-2/TRBV6-3	CASSFLPLSGSGNIQYF	TGTGCCAGCAGTTTCCTCCCGCTTAGCGGGAGCGGGAACATTCAGTACTTC
TRBJ1-5	few	TRBD1	TRBV6-2/TRBV6-3	CASSQDRDRAYSNQPQHF	TGTGCCAGCAGTCAAGACCGGGACAGGGCCTATAGCAATCAGCCCCAGCATTTT
TRBJ2-2	.	TRBD1	TRBV30	CAWNDRGTGELFF	TGTGCCTGGAACGACAGGGGGACCGGGGAGCTGTTTTTT